This T cell receptor (beta chain) originates from a study of blood T cells in healthy people across ages. CDR1 and CDR2 (germline): SGHDT, YYEEEE. This CDR3 region has 17 residues. Trimming stripped 2 bases from V and 1 base from J, with 19 bases between. The use of a sample-barcoded 5' primer and a J-beta primer mix characterized a second PCR of roughly 6 to 11 cycles. Via MiXCR, TCRdb re-called the 5' RACE reads, giving one row per CDR3 protein. The sample consists of 700,000 to 800,000 distinct CDR3 sequences, 40% to 45% of them appearing once. Staff drew 9 to 10 milliliters of peripheral blood from each donor. Extraction of total RNA produced a minimum of 6 micrograms from each sample. Remarks on this clonotype: Its matching antigen is unknown.

Study results and caveats: A strong correlation between TCR beta diversity and naive T cell percentage was seen. The donors' CMV status was not determined, possibly confounding changes in expanded clonotypes.

This TCR derives from a woman aged 55-70 years in good health. Sequenced material: blood. This chain joins TRBV5-6 and TRBJ2-7; D may be TRBD2 (6 bases). In DNA form, the CDR3 reads TGTGCCAGCAGCTTTTGGTCCGGCGGGATGTTGTCCTACGAGCAGTACTTC. Residues: CASSFWSGGMLSYEQYF.